This TCR beta chain was sequenced in a study of T cell changes during pregnancy in multiple sclerosis. Here immunoSEQ multiplex PCR was the method, and the copy in TCRdb shows in-frame clones only, minus some. The data show about 60,000 clones, roughly 91% seen once. V gave up 10 bases and J gave up 7 bases; unmatched junction bases: 12. CDR1 is SSHAT and CDR2 is FNYEAQ in the germline V gene (reference sequence). The CDR3 spans 14 residues. This clone was seen just once. The source material was peripheral blood, sampled in the third trimester of pregnancy. This sequence was found in a female donor in good health, enrolled as a control in a pregnancy study. V gene TRBV7-7 combines with J gene TRBJ2-2; 7 nucleotides match TRBD1. The CDR3 sequence is CATDRVGPGGELFF. In nucleotides, the CDR3 is TGTGCCACCGACAGGGTGGGGCCAGGCGGGGAGCTGTTTTTT.